A single sample gave rise to the 20 T cell receptor beta chains below, sequenced in a study of CD8 T cells in ankylosing spondylitis. Study results and caveats: A TCR beta motif made of several highly homologous variants seemed typical of ankylosing spondylitis blood.

TCRdb reprocessed the 5' RACE reads with MiXCR, giving one entry per CDR3 protein. Of some 800,000 distinct CDR3 sequences detected, about 10% appear once; the ten largest clones hold roughly 0.51%. Their antigen targets remain unknown. Sample: blood, either unsorted or a sorted T cell fraction (not recorded which). These receptors were collected from a male donor with ankylosing spondylitis.

This clonotype has more than one count but fewer than ten. The chain employs TRBV5-1 and TRBJ1-2; 8 bases agree with TRBD1. CDR1 is SGHRS and CDR2 is YFSETQ in the germline V gene. CDR3 size: 15 residues. The V and J ends lost 3 bases and 4 bases, in that order; junction bases with no gene match: 8. The CDR3: CASSSRTGMAYGYTF. The CDR3 DNA is TGCGCCAGCAGCTCGCGGACAGGGATGGCCTATGGCTACACCTTC.

This clonotype showed up many times. This chain uses TRBV4-2 with TRBJ2-2, with D hard to call. CDR1 LGHNA and CDR2 YNFKEQ come from the germline V gene. Trimming took off 1 base at V and 6 bases at J, with 15 bases between the two ends. The CDR3 has 16 residues. As DNA, the CDR3 is TGTGCCAGCAGCCAAGGAAGCCCAGATAGGGCCGGGGAGCTGTTTTTT. Its translation: CASSQGSPDRAGELFF.

In its sample, this clonotype was seen a few times. V usage is TRBV5-4 and J usage is TRBJ2-1, with 7 positions matching TRBD1. V gave up 4 bases and J gave up 5 bases; unmatched junction bases: 9. Germline V lookup: CDR1 SGHNT, CDR2 YYREEE (reference sequence). This CDR3 has 15 residues. The chain's CDR3 is CASSKLTGSHNEQFF. For the CDR3, the DNA is TGTGCCAGCAGCAAATTGACAGGGTCCCACAATGAGCAGTTCTTC.

This clonotype was counted many times. The rearrangement uses TRBV29-1 and TRBJ2-3; 12 bases are shared with TRBD2. The CDR3 consists of 15 residues. The junction had 9 bases not matched to a gene; V was cut back by 7 bases and J by 4 bases. The germline CDR1 and CDR2 sequences are SQVTM and ANQGSEA. CDR3 in DNA: TGCAGCGCCGCTCTAGCGGGGGGGCCCCCAGATACGCAGTATTTT. The encoded protein is CSAALAGGPPDTQYF.

This chain links TRBV4-3 with TRBJ1-2; perhaps TRBD1 as D (6 bases). The germline CDR1 and CDR2 sequences are LGHNA and YSLEER. This CDR3 has 14 residues. Trimming pared 0 bases from V and 7 bases from J, leaving 12 bases between. CDR3 nucleotides: TGCGCCAGCAGCCAAGATAACAGGGTGGGTGGCTACACCTTC. Encoded protein: CASSQDNRVGGYTF.

The chain joins TRBV6-1 to TRBJ2-7, with D tentatively TRBD1 (6 bases). Trimming took off 5 bases at V and 3 bases at J, with 20 bases between the two ends. From germline, CDR1 is MNHNS and CDR2 SASEGT. There are 16 residues in the CDR3. CDR3 nucleotides: TGTGCCAGCAGTCCCAGGGTGGGGACAATCTACTACGAGCAGTACTTC. Amino acids: CASSPRVGTIYYEQYF.

V usage is TRBV21-1 and J usage is TRBJ2-3; TRBD2 is the table's D call and was not checked against the DNA. TRBV21-1 is classified as a pseudogene. The CDR3 extends over 16 amino acids. CDR3 nucleotide sequence: TGTGCCAGCAGCAAAGGAGGGACCCTACCCCCAGATACGCAGTATTTT. The encoded protein is CASSKGGTLPPDTQYF.

The chain uses TRBV28 and TRBJ2-3, with TRBD2 matching over 8 bases. This CDR3 is built from 16 residues. V dropped 4 bases and J dropped 5; count of bases not matched to a gene: 11. CDR1 and CDR2 (germline): MDHEN, SYDVKM. The CDR3 DNA reads as TGTGCCAGCAGTTGGCCGGGACTAGTTTCCGGAGATACGCAGTATTTT. Protein sequence: CASSWPGLVSGDTQYF.

This clonotype was recorded at least ten times. The chain couples TRBV7-8 to TRBJ2-7; 7 bases are a match to TRBD1. This CDR3 spans 14 amino acids. V shed 3 bases, J shed 3 bases, and the junction held 5 bases outside the gene matches. In germline, CDR1 is SGHVS, CDR2 FQNEAQ. The DNA of the CDR3 is TGTGCCAGCAGCTTGACAGGGAGCGTCTACGAGCAGTACTTC. Amino acid sequence: CASSLTGSVYEQYF.

This clonotype appeared a few times. The rearrangement joins TRBV5-6 to TRBJ2-5, with D possibly TRBD2 on 5 matching bases. Trimming cost V 1 base and J 0 bases, with 13 bases left between them. CDR3 length: 16 amino acids. CDR1 is SGHDT, CDR2 YYEEEE, per germline. The CDR3 nucleotides read TGTGCCAGCAGCTTGATGGGTTTTAGCGACCAAGAGACCCAGTACTTC. Translating gives CASSLMGFSDQETQYF.

This clonotype was seen only a few times. The V call is TRBV6-1, the J call TRBJ2-3; a possible D gene is TRBD1 (6 bases). Trimming cost V 6 bases and J 6 bases, with 19 bases left between them. Germline lookup yields CDR1 MNHNS and CDR2 SASEGT. The CDR3 runs 15 residues. As DNA, the CDR3 is TGTGCCAGCAGCCGCGATATCTACAGGGCGGATACGCAGTATTTT. Its protein is CASSRDIYRADTQYF.

This clonotype was seen once. The rearrangement joins TRBV20-1 to TRBJ2-1, with TRBD2 matching over 7 bases. V gave up 8 bases and J gave up 4 bases; unmatched junction bases: 5. Germline V gene sequence: CDR1 DFQATT, CDR2 SNEGSKA (reference sequence). This CDR3 comprises 12 residues. DNA for the CDR3: TGCAGTCGGCGGGAGCCGTACAATGAGCAGTTCTTC. It yields the protein CSRREPYNEQFF.

This clonotype has a count of ten or more. The chain is built from TRBV29-1 and TRBJ2-7; weak D call: TRBD1 (5 bases). This CDR3 is 12 amino acids long. Per germline, CDR1 SQVTM and CDR2 ANQGSEA. The ends were cut back, 4 bases at V and 2 bases at J, with 9 bases in the middle. The chain's CDR3 is CSVGQGTYEQYF. CDR3 bases: TGCAGCGTTGGGCAGGGCACCTACGAGCAGTACTTC.

This clonotype was seen a few times. The chain employs TRBV20-1 and TRBJ2-7; D might be TRBD2 (6 bases). Germline-derived CDR1 and CDR2 are DFQATT and SNEGSKA (reference sequence). The CDR3 is 12 residues long. V was pared by 7 bases and J by 3 bases, with 13 bases between. The DNA of the CDR3 is TGCAGTGGCGGGGCTCAGATCTACGAGCAGTACTTC. It is translated as CSGGAQIYEQYF.

This clonotype turned up a few times. The chain uses TRBV18 and TRBJ1-1; D is ambiguous. Trimming removed 0 bases from V and 3 bases from J, with 5 bases in between. This CDR3 has 13 amino acids. Germline assignment: CDR1 KGHSH and CDR2 LQKENI. The CDR3 sequence: CASSPPTDTEAFF. CDR3 bases: TGTGCCAGCTCACCACCCACGGACACTGAAGCTTTCTTT.

The CDR3 DNA reads as TGCAGTGCTAGAGTTCCACTAGCGGGGTCAGATACGCAGTATTTT. Translating it yields CSARVPLAGSDTQYF. J is TRBJ2-3 and V is TRBV20-1, with TRBD2 matching over 10 bases. The CDR3 is 15 residues long. Germline V gives CDR1 DFQATT, CDR2 SNEGSKA (reference sequence). V trimming: 1 base; J trimming: 4 bases; junction bases outside the gene matches: 5.

This rearrangement joins TRBV6-5 to TRBJ2-7, with 7 bases aligning to TRBD2. V shed 2 bases and J 3 bases; nucleotides not matched to a gene: 10. Germline-derived CDR1 and CDR2 are MNHEY and SVGAGI. This CDR3 region has 16 residues. The CDR3 DNA reads as TGTGCCAGCAGTTACCTGAGAGGGAGGGTTCGCTACGAGCAGTACTTC. Protein: CASSYLRGRVRYEQYF.

This clonotype was seen only a few times. The chain couples TRBV6-1 to TRBJ1-2; perhaps TRBD1 as D (5 bases). The CDR3 runs to 14 residues. The V gene lost 5 bases and the J gene lost 4 bases, with 14 bases spanning the gap. The germline CDR1 and CDR2 sequences are MNHNS and SASEGT. This CDR3 is CASSLQGDGYGYTF. The CDR3, as DNA: TGTGCCAGCAGTCTCCAGGGTGATGGCTATGGCTACACCTTC.

This clonotype was detected many times. This chain connects TRBV20-1 to TRBJ2-7, with 7 nucleotides matching TRBD1. V lost 5 bases to trimming and J lost 3 bases; unmatched junction nucleotides: 10. This CDR3 contains 14 residues. The germline gives CDR1 DFQATT, CDR2 SNEGSKA (reference sequence). CDR3 bases: TGCAGTGCTCTGATGACAGGGAAAGACTACGAGCAGTACTTC. Protein: CSALMTGKDYEQYF.

This clonotype was detected a few times. This sequence joins TRBV20-1 and TRBJ2-5; D ambiguous. The CDR3 covers 13 residues. Germline lookup yields CDR1 DFQATT and CDR2 SNEGSKA (reference sequence). Deletions cut 1 base from V and 4 bases from J, with 10 bases between. In DNA form, the CDR3 reads TGCAGTGCTAGAGCTACGTATTCAGAGACCCAGTACTTC. It specifies CSARATYSETQYF.